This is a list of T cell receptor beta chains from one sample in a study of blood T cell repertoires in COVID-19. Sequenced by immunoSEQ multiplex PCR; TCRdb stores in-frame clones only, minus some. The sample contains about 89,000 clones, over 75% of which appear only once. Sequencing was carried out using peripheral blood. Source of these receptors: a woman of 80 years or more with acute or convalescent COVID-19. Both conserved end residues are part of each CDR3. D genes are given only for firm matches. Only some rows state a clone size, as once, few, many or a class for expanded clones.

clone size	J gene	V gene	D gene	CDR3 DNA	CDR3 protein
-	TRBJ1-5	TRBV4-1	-	TGCGCCAGCAGCCAAGAGCGGGGGACCAATCAGCCCCAGCATTTT	CASSQERGTNQPQHF
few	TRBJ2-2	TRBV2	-	TGTGCCAGCAGTGACAGGGACTCTGAGCTGTTTTTT	CASSDRDSELFF
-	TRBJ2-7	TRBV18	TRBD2	TGTGCCAGCTCACCCGGGACTAGCGGGGGACCCTACGAGCAGTACTTC	CASSPGTSGGPYEQYF
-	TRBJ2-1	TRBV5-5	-	TGTGCCAGCAGCTTGGAGCCTCACCCCAGGGATGAGCAGTTCTTC	CASSLEPHPRDEQFF
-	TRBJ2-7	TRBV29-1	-	TGCAGCGTTAGACTAGACACAAACGAGCAGTACTTC	CSVRLDTNEQYF
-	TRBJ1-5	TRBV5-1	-	TGCGCCAGCAGCTTAAGTGGAGATAGCAATCAGCCCCAGCATTTT	CASSLSGDSNQPQHF
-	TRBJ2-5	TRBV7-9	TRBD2	TGTGCCAGCAGCTTAGATGGGAGCGGGGGGCGGACCCAGTACTTC	CASSLDGSGGRTQYF
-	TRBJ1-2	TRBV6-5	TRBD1	TGTGCCAGCAGACAGGGGTGGCAGGGCTATGGCTACACCTTC	CASRQGWQGYGYTF
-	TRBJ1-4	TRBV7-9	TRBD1	TGTGCCAGCAGCGTAAGACAGGGATCGGGCGGAACTAATGAAAAACTGTTTTTT	CASSVRQGSGGTNEKLFF
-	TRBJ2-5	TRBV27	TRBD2	TGTGCCAGCAAACTAGCGGGGGCTAAAGAGACCCAGTACTTC	CASKLAGAKETQYF
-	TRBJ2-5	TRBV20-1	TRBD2	TGCAGTGCTAGTCCCGGGACTAGCGGGAGAAACCAAGAGACCCAGTACTTC	CSASPGTSGRNQETQYF
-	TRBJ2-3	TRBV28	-	TGTGCCAGCACCCGCGCCAATACGCAGTATTTT	CASTRANTQYF
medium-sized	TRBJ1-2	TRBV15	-	TGTGCCACCAGCTACGGGAACTATGGCTACACCTTC	CATSYGNYGYTF
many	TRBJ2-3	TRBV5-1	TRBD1	TGCGCCAGCAGACCGACAGGGGGCAGAGATACGCAGTATTTT	CASRPTGGRDTQYF
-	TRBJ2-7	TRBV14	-	TGTGCCAGCAGCCAAATACTCGCTTTGGACGAGCAGTACTTC	CASSQILALDEQYF
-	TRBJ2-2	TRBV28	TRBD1	TGTGCCAGCAGTCGGGACAGCTACACCGGGGAGCTGTTTTTT	CASSRDSYTGELFF
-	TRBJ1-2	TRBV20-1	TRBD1	TGCAGTGCTAGTGATAGGGACAGGGGGAAGGACTATGGCTACACCTTC	CSASDRDRGKDYGYTF
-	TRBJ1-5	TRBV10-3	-	TGTGCCATCAGTGAGTCCTTTTCGGCAGGTAATAGCAATCAGCCCCAGCATTTT	CAISESFSAGNSNQPQHF
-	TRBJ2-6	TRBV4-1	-	TGCGCCAGCAGCCGGGCTGTGGGGCGGAACTCTGGGGCCAACGTCCTGACTTTC	CASSRAVGRNSGANVLTF
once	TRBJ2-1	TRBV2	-	TGTGCCAGCCGGTTGGAGGTAAATGAGCAGTTCTTC	CASRLEVNEQFF
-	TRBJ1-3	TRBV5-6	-	TGTGCCAGCAGCTTAACAGGCGCCCTCTCTGGAAACACCATATATTTT	CASSLTGALSGNTIYF
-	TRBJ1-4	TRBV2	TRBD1	TGTGCCAGCAGTGAGGGGGACAGGGGATACGAAAAACTGTTTTTT	CASSEGDRGYEKLFF
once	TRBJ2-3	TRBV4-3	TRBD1	TGCGCCAGCAGCCAAGAGACCGGACAGGGGACAGATACGCAGTATTTT	CASSQETGQGTDTQYF
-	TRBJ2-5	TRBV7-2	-	TGTGCCAGCAGCTTAAATTGGGGGGGCCGGGAGACCCAGTACTTC	CASSLNWGGRETQYF
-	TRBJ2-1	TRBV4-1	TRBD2	TGCGCCAGCAGCCAAGAATTCTCTAGCGGGGGCCAGAGCTCCTACAATGAGCAGTTCTTC	CASSQEFSSGGQSSYNEQFF
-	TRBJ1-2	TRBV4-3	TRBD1	TGCGCCAGCAGCCAAGAGGGGCCAGGGGGCTTCTATGGCTACACCTTC	CASSQEGPGGFYGYTF
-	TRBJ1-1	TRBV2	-	TGTGCCAGCAGTGGAGCGCCAGGGCAGATCACTGAAGCTTTCTTT	CASSGAPGQITEAFF
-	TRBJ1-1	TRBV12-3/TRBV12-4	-	TGTGCCAGCAGTTATGCGGGGAACACTGAAGCTTTCTTT	CASSYAGNTEAFF
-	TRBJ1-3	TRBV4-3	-	TGCGCCAGCAGCCAAGAGTTGACAGTACGAAACACCATATATTTT	CASSQELTVRNTIYF
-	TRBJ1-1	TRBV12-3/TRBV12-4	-	TGTGCCAGCATCTTCCACTCGGGAAGTGAAGCTTTCTTT	CASIFHSGSEAFF
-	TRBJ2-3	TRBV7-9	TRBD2	TGTGCCAGCAGTCCCTCCGGGACTAGCGGGAAAGATACGCAGTATTTT	CASSPSGTSGKDTQYF
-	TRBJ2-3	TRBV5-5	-	TGTGCCAGCAGCTCGCTAGGTGTAGATACGCAGTATTTT	CASSSLGVDTQYF
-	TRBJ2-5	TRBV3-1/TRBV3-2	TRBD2	TGTGCCAGCAGCCAAGTCACAGCGGGGGGTAGGGAGACCCAGTACTTC	CASSQVTAGGRETQYF
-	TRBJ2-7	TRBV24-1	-	TGTGCCACCAGTGATGCAGGGGTCCTAAACGAGCAGTACTTC	CATSDAGVLNEQYF
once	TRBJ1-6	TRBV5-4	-	TGTGCCAGCAGCTTGGAGGGGGGAGGGTTTCGGGACCCCCTCCACTTT	CASSLEGGGFRDPLHF
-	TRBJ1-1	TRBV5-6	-	TGTGCCAGCAGCAATCAGGGGATGAACACTGAAGCTTTCTTT	CASSNQGMNTEAFF
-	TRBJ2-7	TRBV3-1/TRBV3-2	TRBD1	TGTGCCAGCAGCCCAGGTATACAGGGGGCCTACGAGCAGTACTTC	CASSPGIQGAYEQYF
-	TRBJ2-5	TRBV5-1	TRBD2	TGCGCCAGCAGCCTACGGACTAGCGGGGGACAAGAGACCCAGTACTTC	CASSLRTSGGQETQYF
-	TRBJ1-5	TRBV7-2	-	TGTGCCAGCAGCTTGGGGGGAGGGGTCTCCGCCCAGCATTTT	CASSLGGGVSAQHF
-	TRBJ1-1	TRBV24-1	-	TGTGCCACCAGTGCGCAGGCGAACACTGAAGCTTTCTTT	CATSAQANTEAFF
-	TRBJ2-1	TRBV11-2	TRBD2	TGTGCCAGCAGCTTAAGGGGACTAGCGGGGGGGAGCTCCTACAATGAGCAGTTCTTC	CASSLRGLAGGSSYNEQFF
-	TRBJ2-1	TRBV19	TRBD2	TGTGCCAGTAGTAGGACTAGCGGGAAGAAGAATGAGCAGTTCTTC	CASSRTSGKKNEQFF
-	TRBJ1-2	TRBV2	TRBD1	TGTGCCAGCAATCGGGGAGGGGACAGGGGGCATGGCTACACCTTC	CASNRGGDRGHGYTF
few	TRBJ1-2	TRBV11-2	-	TGTGCCAGCAGCTTAGATCCCGGGGCTAACTATGGCTACACCTTC	CASSLDPGANYGYTF
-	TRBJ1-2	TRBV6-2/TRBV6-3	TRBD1	TGTGCCAGCAGTTCCCCAGCCAGGGGGCAGGATGGCTACACCTTC	CASSSPARGQDGYTF
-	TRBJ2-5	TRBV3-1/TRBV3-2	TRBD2	TGTGCCAGCACCCAAAGACTAGCGGGGAAAGAGACCCAGTACTTC	CASTQRLAGKETQYF
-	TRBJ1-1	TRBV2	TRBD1	TGTGCCAGCAGTGAGACGGACAGGGACCCTGAAGCTTTCTTT	CASSETDRDPEAFF
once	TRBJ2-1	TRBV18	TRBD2	TGTGCCAGCTCACCACCTAGCGGGGGGGGATACAATGAGCAGTTCTTC	CASSPPSGGGYNEQFF
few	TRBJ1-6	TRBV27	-	TGTGCCAGCAGTTTAAGCGGGGGAAGTTCACCCCTCCACTTT	CASSLSGGSSPLHF
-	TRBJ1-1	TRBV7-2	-	TGTGCCAGCAACATACCGAACACTGAAGCTTTCTTT	CASNIPNTEAFF
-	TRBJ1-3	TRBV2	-	TGTGCCAGCAGTGAGGGACTCACTGGAAACACCATATATTTT	CASSEGLTGNTIYF
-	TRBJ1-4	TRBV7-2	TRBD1	TGTGCCAGCAGCTCTCAGGGACAGGGTAATGAAAAACTGTTTTTT	CASSSQGQGNEKLFF
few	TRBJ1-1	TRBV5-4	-	TGTGCCAGCACCCGGCCGGGGGGCGCGGGGATGAACACTGAAGCTTTCTTT	CASTRPGGAGMNTEAFF
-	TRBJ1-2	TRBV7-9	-	TGTGCCAGCAGCTTACAACAGGCCATGGGTGGCTACACCTTC	CASSLQQAMGGYTF
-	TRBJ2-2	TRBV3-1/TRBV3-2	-	TGTGCCACCACTACTATCCCTCCCCCCACCCCAACCGGGGAGCTGTTTTTT	CATTTIPPPTPTGELFF
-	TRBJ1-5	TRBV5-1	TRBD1	TGCGCCAGCAGCTTAGGAACAGGGGGCAGCCAGCCCCAGCATTTT	CASSLGTGGSQPQHF
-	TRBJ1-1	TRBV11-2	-	TGTGCCAGCAGTTTACACGGGAACACTGAAGCTTTCTTT	CASSLHGNTEAFF